The TCR beta chain described here comes from a study of response to subunit inactivated influenza vaccine. This clonotype was seen more than once but under ten times. From the RT-PCR reads, TCRdb called clonotypes with MiXCR, one entry per CDR3 protein. Seen here are about 570,000 distinct CDR3 sequences, about 11% observed once, and the top ten hold approximately 10%. In germline, CDR1 is MDHEN, CDR2 SYDVKM. The V end was cut by 5 bases, the J end by 3 bases, with 13 bases between. The CDR3 covers 14 residues. This same sample was also taken into another study, of T cells expressing NK-cell markers. That investigation notes: The cDNA for TCR beta came from 5'RACE template switching with UMIs.

The V call is TRBV28, the J call TRBJ2-5; no clear D gene. The sample was PBMCs from blood, taken on the day of vaccination. The sequence came from a middle-aged man who received an inactivated influenza vaccine. In nucleotides, the CDR3 is TGTGCCAGCAGTCGCCTTGGGTCCAAAGAGACCCAGTACTTC. Amino acid sequence: CASSRLGSKETQYF. Variable domain in full (rest from reference TRBV28 and TRBJ2-5): DVKVTQSSRYLVKRTGEKVFLECVQDMDHENMFWYRQDPGLGLRLIYFSYDVKMKEKGDIPEGYSVSREKKERFSLILESASTNQTSMYLCASSRLGSKETQYFGPGTRLLVL.